This passage covers 20 T cell receptor beta chains from one sample sequenced in a study of Ad26.COV2.S vaccination and SARS-CoV-2 variants. Treatment denoted: roughly 18 received Ad26.COV2.S at low or high dose, single or two shots; 5 received placebo; per-sample allocation not given. At day 63 after the first vaccine or placebo injection, samples were drawn. The method was immunoSEQ multiplex PCR; TCRdb's version includes in-frame clones alone and lacks a portion of them. The repertoire includes 350,000 to 450,000 clones, around 91% of them detected once, and around 2% sits in the top ten. The sequences come from peripheral blood, collected in a trial of Ad26.COV2.S vaccine versus placebo. The receptors were sampled from a person between 18 and 60 years old who received the Ad26.COV2.S COVID-19 vaccine or a placebo.

The chain couples TRBV11-3 to TRBJ1-1; 10 bases match TRBD1. Germline V gene lookup returns CDR1 SGHNT and CDR2 YENEEA. The length of the CDR3 is 12 residues. Trimming at V came to 1 base and at J to 11 bases, leaving 1 base not matched to a gene. The CDR3 spells CASSLAGQGAFF. CDR3 sequence (DNA): TGTGCCAGCAGCTTAGCGGGACAGGGGGCTTTCTTT.

The rearrangement links TRBV19 to TRBJ2-7; 7 bases are shared with TRBD1. Germline V gene sequence: CDR1 LNHDA, CDR2 SQIVND (reference sequence). The CDR3 is 13 residues long. V dropped 5 bases and J dropped 12; count of bases not matched to a gene: 13. The CDR3 sequence is CASSPGTVRATYF. Written as DNA, the CDR3 is TGTGCCAGTAGTCCCGGGACAGTTAGGGCCACGTACTTC. Based on the CDR3 plus reference TRBV19 and TRBJ2-7, the full variable domain is DGGITQSPKYLFRKEGQNVTLSCEQNLNHDAMYWYRQDPGQGLRLIYYSQIVNDFQKGDIAEGYSVSREKKESFPLTVTSAQKNPTAFYLCASSPGTVRATYFGPGTRLTVT.

This clone appeared a single time. The chain combines TRBV5-1 with TRBJ2-7; TRBD1 matches 9 bases. There are 12 residues in the CDR3. Unmatched junction bases numbered 3, after V lost 7 bases and J lost 4 bases. Germline V gene data show CDR1 as SGHRS and CDR2 as YFSETQ. CDR3 sequence reads: CASAGQGYEQYF. The DNA for the CDR3 is TGCGCCAGCGCGGGACAGGGTTACGAGCAGTACTTC.

This clone appeared a few times. The V and J genes are TRBV7-9 and TRBJ1-6; no clear D gene. V gave up 4 bases and J gave up 7 bases, with 8 bases separating them. From germline, CDR1 is SEHNR and CDR2 FQNEAQ (reference sequence). The CDR3 totals 13 residues. The CDR3 nucleotides read TGTGCCAGCAGCTCCGGACTGAATTCACCCCTCCACTTT. It is translated as CASSSGLNSPLHF.

The rearrangement links TRBV15 to TRBJ2-2; 8 bases are a match to TRBD2. Germline trimming cut 0 bases from V and 4 bases from J; bases unmatched to any gene: 10. CDR1 is LNHNV and CDR2 is YYDKDF in the germline V gene (reference sequence). The CDR3 length is 18 residues. CDR3 amino acids: CATSREGSGNPSTGELFF. The CDR3 DNA follows: TGTGCCACCAGCAGAGAGGGTAGCGGGAACCCGAGCACCGGGGAGCTGTTTTTT.

The rearrangement joins TRBV6-1 to TRBJ1-4; D unclear. CDR1 is MNHNS and CDR2 is SASEGT in the germline V gene. The V and J ends lost 3 bases and 7 bases respectively, with 30 bases between them. This CDR3 is built from 20 residues. The CDR3 sequence is CASSDGLGSYSRPGGEKLFF. The DNA of the CDR3 is TGTGCCAGCAGTGATGGTTTAGGTTCGTACAGCCGGCCAGGTGGTGAAAAACTGTTTTTT.

The V and J genes are TRBV9 and TRBJ2-1; D might be TRBD2 (6 bases). The CDR3 loop spans 14 amino acids. CDR1 and CDR2 (germline): SGDLS, YYNGEE. The ends were cut back, 2 bases at V and 5 bases at J, with 11 bases in the middle. The CDR3 DNA is TGTGCCAGCAGCGTCCAGCGGGTAGACAATGAGCAGTTCTTC. Translation: CASSVQRVDNEQFF.

Written as DNA, the CDR3 is TGTGCCAGCAGTTCCTCAAATGAGCAGTTCTTC. This encodes CASSSSNEQFF. The chain is built from TRBV28 and TRBJ2-1; D remains ambiguous. The CDR3 sequence is 11 residues long. Looked up from germline, CDR1 is MDHEN and CDR2 is SYDVKM. Trimming removed 4 bases from V and 7 bases from J, with 5 bases in between.

The V and J genes are TRBV5-1 and TRBJ2-7; TRBD1 matches 9 bases. The CDR3 is made up of 12 amino acids. After removal of 4 bases from V and 8 bases from J, the junction contained 4 bases not matched to a gene. Germline V CDR1 and CDR2: SGHRS, YFSETQ. The CDR3 region is CASSLGQGQQYF. In DNA form, the CDR3 reads TGCGCCAGCAGCCTGGGACAGGGACAGCAGTACTTC.

This clone has just a few counts. The genes are TRBV6-2 or TRBV6-3 and TRBJ2-6, with TRBD1 as a possible D gene (6 bases). Germline V gene sequence: CDR1 MNHEY, CDR2 SVGEGT. CDR3 length equals 15 residues. Between the trimmed V and J ends, which lost 4 bases and 0 bases, there was a span of 7 bases. CDR3 sequence reads: CASSSDSSGANVLTF. CDR3 nucleotide sequence: TGTGCCAGCAGTTCGGACAGCTCTGGGGCCAACGTCCTGACTTTC.

V is TRBV7-9 and J is TRBJ2-1, with D hard to call. V lost 1 base and J 10 bases, leaving 8 bases between the germline ends. Germline V gene sequence: CDR1 SEHNR, CDR2 FQNEAQ (reference sequence). There are 12 residues in the CDR3. Here the CDR3 DNA reads TGTGCCAGCAGCTTAGTGGGAAACGAGCAGTTCTTC. Its translation is CASSLVGNEQFF.

The rearrangement links TRBV19 to TRBJ1-6; 7 bases fit TRBD1. Trimming at V came to 4 bases and at J to 5 bases, leaving 5 bases not matched to a gene. Germline CDR1 is LNHDA and CDR2 is SQIVND (reference sequence). There are 15 residues in the CDR3. The CDR3 spells CASSTPGTDNSPLHF. The CDR3 DNA sequence: TGTGCCAGTAGTACTCCCGGGACAGATAATTCACCCCTCCACTTT.

V is TRBV28 and J is TRBJ1-3; D remains ambiguous. V gave up 6 bases and J gave up 1 base, with 19 bases separating them. Germline CDR1 is MDHEN and CDR2 is SYDVKM. This CDR3 is built from 17 residues. The CDR3 protein is CASSPWGGVQSGNTIYF. CDR3 sequence (DNA): TGTGCCAGCAGCCCATGGGGAGGCGTACAGTCTGGAAACACCATATATTTT.

The V gene is TRBV10-2, the J gene TRBJ2-3; 7 bases align to TRBD2. Trimming took 10 bases from V and 4 from J; bases not matched to a gene: 11. Germline-derived CDR1 and CDR2 are WSHSY and SAAADI. The CDR3 is made up of 14 amino acids. CDR3 DNA sequence: TGCGCCATAACTGGAGCGGGACTGGCAGATACGCAGTATTTT. It yields the protein CAITGAGLADTQYF.

The rearrangement uses TRBV5-1 and TRBJ2-5, with 9 bases aligning to TRBD1. Per the germline V gene, CDR1 is SGHRS and CDR2 is YFSETQ. V dropped 5 bases and J dropped 1; count of bases not matched to a gene: 3. This CDR3 is 14 amino acids long. CDR3 sequence: CASREQGAQETQYF. The CDR3 region has the DNA TGCGCCAGCAGAGAACAGGGGGCCCAAGAGACCCAGTACTTC. The full variable domain, rest sourced from reference TRBV5-1 and TRBJ2-5, is KAGVTQTPRYLIKTRGQQVTLSCSPISGHRSVSWYQQTPGQGLQFLFEYFSETQRNKGNFPGRFSGRQFSNSRSEMNVSTLELGDSALYLCASREQGAQETQYFGPGTRLLVL.

The chain combines TRBV4-2 with TRBJ2-1; tentative D call: TRBD1 (6 bases). The CDR3 spans 14 residues. V was cut by 1 base and J by 7 bases, with 11 bases left in between. CDR1 and CDR2 from the germline V gene are LGHNA and YNFKEQ. CDR3 protein: CASSQGQEVNEQFF. The CDR3 nucleotides are TGTGCCAGCAGCCAAGGACAGGAAGTTAATGAGCAGTTCTTC.

The chain uses TRBV19 and TRBJ2-1; TRBD2 matches at 11 bases. CDR1 and CDR2 (germline): LNHDA, SQIVND (reference sequence). The ends lost 3 bases at V and 9 bases at J; junction bases unmatched: 7. The CDR3 is 15 amino acids. CDR3 sequence: CASSMRIAGGSEQFF. CDR3 in DNA: TGTGCCAGTAGTATGAGGATAGCGGGAGGGAGTGAGCAGTTCTTC.

This clone has just one count. This chain joins TRBV5-1 and TRBJ2-7, with 8 bases identical to TRBD1. The CDR3 covers 13 residues. Germline trimming cut 3 bases from V and 2 bases from J; bases unmatched to any gene: 1. The germline gives CDR1 SGHRS, CDR2 YFSETQ. The DNA for the CDR3 is TGCGCCAGCAGCTGGGACAGGCCCTACGAGCAGTACTTC. Encoded protein: CASSWDRPYEQYF.

J is TRBJ2-7 and V is TRBV4-1; weak D call: TRBD1 (6 bases). CDR3 length equals 11 residues. The V gene lost 2 bases and the J gene lost 9 bases, with 8 bases spanning the gap. The V gene's germline CDR1 is MGHRA and CDR2 YSYEKL. The CDR3 region is CASSQTGRQYF. As DNA, the CDR3 is TGCGCCAGCAGCCAAACAGGGAGGCAGTACTTC.

This chain joins TRBV10-3 and TRBJ2-5, with 13 bases matching TRBD2. Trimming removed 3 bases from V and 5 bases from J; junction bases left unmatched: 3. This CDR3 is built from 15 residues. CDR1 and CDR2 (germline): ENHRY, SYGVKD. The CDR3 sequence is CAISETSGRGETQYF. The CDR3 nucleotides are TGTGCCATCAGTGAAACTAGCGGGAGGGGGGAGACCCAGTACTTC.